Below, 27 T cell receptor beta chains from the same sample are listed, as sequenced in a study of molecular identifiers for immune sequencing clone quantification (dated by TCRdb to 2017 to 2018). Library prep was done by PCR. Data came from a NextSeq 500. TCRdb passed the public sequencing reads through fastp at Q25 and MiXCR, retaining productive beta sequences. All rows with the same CDR3 protein become a single entry with the most common DNA and genes. For this sample there are roughly 300,000 distinct CDR3 sequences; 24% appear just once. The ten largest account for about 0.7% of the sample. The sequenced material came from naive CD8+ T cells from blood, with Jurkat cell RNA spiked in. In the paper's terms, the cell subset or site label means: FACS-sorted CD8+CD4-CCR7+CD45RA+ naive T cells. These TCRs come from a human donor in good health. Some libraries in this study had Jurkat cell RNA spiked in.

This clonotype turned up a few times. The chain has TRBV4-1 and TRBJ2-7, with a weak D call TRBD2 (6 bases). The CDR3 is made up of 15 amino acids. Germline V lookup: CDR1 MGHRA, CDR2 YSYEKL. Trimming removed 0 bases at V and 5 bases at J, with 14 bases between. CDR3 loop: CASSQDLSPGDEQYF. In DNA, the CDR3 is TGCGCCAGCAGCCAAGATCTATCCCCGGGGGACGAGCAGTACTTC.

The chain recombines TRBV7-2 with TRBJ2-1; 9 bases map to TRBD2. Germline lookup yields CDR1 SGHTA and CDR2 FQGNSA. The J segment lost 10 bases and the V segment lost 3 bases, leaving 10 bases of the junction unmatched. The CDR3 has 15 residues. The CDR3 DNA reads TGTGCCAGCAGCTTCCTAGCGGGATCAAAAAAGGAGCAGTTCTTC. Translated, it gives CASSFLAGSKKEQFF.

The chain has TRBV13 and TRBJ2-7; D might be TRBD1 (6 bases). The CDR3 contains 15 residues. V was shortened by 2 bases and J by 4 bases, with 15 bases between the two germline ends. CDR1 PRHDT and CDR2 FYEKMQ come from the germline V gene (reference sequence). The CDR3 reads CASSLKGVASYEQYF. CDR3 nucleotide sequence: TGTGCCAGCAGCTTAAAGGGGGTTGCATCTTACGAGCAGTACTTC. Supplemented by reference TRBV13 and TRBJ2-7, the full variable domain reads AAGVIQSPRHLIKEKRETATLKCYPIPRHDTVYWYQQGPGQDPQFLISFYEKMQSDKGSIPDRFSAQQFSDYHSELNMSSLELGDSALYFCASSLKGVASYEQYFGPGTRLTVT.

This clonotype was recorded a few times. V usage is TRBV6-2 or TRBV6-3 and J usage is TRBJ1-2, with D uncertain. Germline CDR1 reads MNHEY; CDR2 reads SVGEGT. V was cut by 6 bases and J by 5 bases, with 10 bases left in between. This CDR3 has 12 amino acids. CDR3 protein: CASSTGTYGYTF. The CDR3 DNA sequence: TGTGCCAGCAGCACCGGAACGTATGGCTACACCTTC.

Notes on this clonotype: Germline is not matched at one junction end, which may reflect a read error. This rearrangement joins TRBV7-9 to TRBJ2-6; D unclear. CDR1 is SEHNR, CDR2 FQNEAQ, per germline (reference sequence). The length of the CDR3 is 12 residues. The chain's CDR3 is CARPDRATVLTF. The CDR3, as DNA: TGTGCCCGCCCGGACCGGGCCACCGTCCTGACTTTC. Full variable domain (rest looked up from reference TRBV7-9 and TRBJ2-6): DTGVSQNPRHKITKRGQNVTFRCDPISEHNRLYWYRQTLGQGPEFLTYFQNEAQLEKSRLLSDRFSAERPKGSFSTLEIQRTEQGDSAMYLCARPDRATVLTFGAGSRLTVL.

The chain recombines TRBV2 with TRBJ2-7; the D is unclear. The germline gives CDR1 SNHLY, CDR2 FYNNEI. Trimming removed 6 bases from V and 5 bases from J, with 14 bases in between. The CDR3 is 13 residues long. CDR3 nucleotides: TGTGCCAGCAGCTCGTTCTCGCTAGACGAGCAGTACTTC. It yields the protein CASSSFSLDEQYF.

This clonotype was counted a few times. V usage is TRBV7-9 and J usage is TRBJ2-5; D is possibly TRBD2 (6 bases). V gave up 4 bases and J gave up 5 bases, with 14 bases separating them. CDR1 and CDR2 (germline): SEHNR, FQNEAQ (reference sequence). The CDR3 covers 14 residues. The CDR3: CASSSGGSLETQYF. CDR3 bases: TGTGCCAGCAGCTCCGGGGGAAGCTTGGAGACCCAGTACTTC.

CDR3 protein: CASSPLGSASTDTQYF. CDR3 in DNA: TGTGCCAGCAGCCCCCTTGGTAGCGCCAGCACAGATACGCAGTATTTT. V and J are TRBV7-3 and TRBJ2-3; the D gene is possibly TRBD2 (5 bases). Germline lookup yields CDR1 SGHTA and CDR2 FQGTGA. Trimming took 5 bases from V and 0 from J, leaving 15 bases between them. CDR3 size: 16 residues. Full variable domain (missing parts from reference TRBV7-3 and TRBJ2-3): GAGVSQTPSNKVTEKGKYVELRCDPISGHTALYWYRQSLGQGPEFLIYFQGTGAADDSGLPNDRFFAVRPEGSVSTLKIQRTERGDSAVYLCASSPLGSASTDTQYFGPGTRLTVL.

The V and J genes are TRBV6-2 or TRBV6-3 and TRBJ2-3; possible D gene TRBD1, 5 bases. V was clipped by 3 bases and J by 2 bases, with 9 bases between them. Germline lookup yields CDR1 MNHEY and CDR2 SVGEGT. The CDR3 has 14 amino acids. CDR3 nucleotides: TGTGCCAGCAGTTATTGGACAATCACAGATACGCAGTATTTT. As protein: CASSYWTITDTQYF.

Remarks on this clonotype: A single base separates this from a much larger clone, so it may be a read error. V is TRBV27 and J is TRBJ1-4; D uncertain. The CDR3 sequence is 15 residues long. V dropped 5 bases and J dropped 5 bases, with 15 bases sitting between them. Germline lookup yields CDR1 MNHEY and CDR2 SMNVEV (reference sequence). Here the CDR3 reads CASSAWNGQNEKLFF. As DNA, the CDR3 is TGTGCCAGCAGTGCCTGGAACGGGCAAAATGAAAAACTGTTTTTT.

This clonotype was detected many times. The V call is TRBV7-6, the J call TRBJ2-2; tentative D call: TRBD2 (5 bases). The CDR3 is 17 amino acids. CDR1 SGHVS and CDR2 FNYEAQ come from the germline V gene. V was trimmed by 4 bases and J by 6 bases, leaving 21 bases between them. The CDR3 region has the DNA TGTGCCAGCAGCTCGACTGGCCTCGGTAGCGAGTCCGGGGAGCTGTTTTTT. Translated: CASSSTGLGSESGELFF.

This clonotype was observed a handful of times. The chain is built from TRBV20-1 and TRBJ1-2; no clear D. V was cut by 0 bases and J by 12 bases, with 8 bases left in between. The CDR3 covers 10 residues. Germline V gene sequence: CDR1 DFQATT, CDR2 SNEGSKA (reference sequence). The CDR3 DNA reads TGCAGTGCTAGAGATCACCGGGACACCTTC. This encodes CSARDHRDTF.

This clonotype was seen only a few times. The rearrangement joins TRBV21-1 to TRBJ2-7; the D call TRBD2 from the table was never checked on the DNA. TRBV21-1 is termed a pseudogene. CDR3 length equals 16 residues. CDR3 residues: CASSRRLAGAVYEQYF. The CDR3 DNA follows: TGTGCCAGCAGCCGTCGACTAGCGGGGGCCGTTTACGAGCAGTACTTC.

As concerns this clonotype: Since no conserved phenylalanine or tryptophan closes the CDR3, a read error is the likely cause. This chain connects TRBV6-6 to TRBJ2-1, with 11 positions matching TRBD2. CDR3 size: 14 residues. Germline V gene lookup returns CDR1 MNHNY and CDR2 SVGAGI (reference sequence). DNA of the CDR3: TGTGTCAGCAGGCTAGCGGGGGGCTACAATGAGCAGTTCTCC. It specifies CVSRLAGGYNEQFS.

Concerning this clonotype itself: A junction boundary mismatches the germline segment, possibly from a read error. The chain uses TRBV5-6 and TRBJ2-7; TRBD2 is a possible D gene (6 bases). The CDR3 runs to 16 residues. Germline-derived CDR1 and CDR2 are SGHDT and YYEEEE. CDR3 in DNA: TGTGCCAGCAGCTCTCGAACCGGGACTGTCTACTACGGGCAGTACTTC. It specifies CASSSRTGTVYYGQYF.

This clonotype was detected ten times or more. The chain has TRBV14 and TRBJ2-7; 9 bases line up with TRBD1. With 1 base clipped from V and 4 bases from J, the junction kept 2 bases outside the gene matches. The CDR3 sequence is 14 residues long. CDR1 and CDR2 (germline): SGHDN, FVKESK. The CDR3 here is CASSQAGTGYEQYF. CDR3 coding DNA: TGTGCCAGCAGCCAAGCCGGGACAGGGTACGAGCAGTACTTC.

In this sample, this clonotype turned up many times. The chain uses TRBV5-1 and TRBJ1-4, with D tentatively TRBD1 (6 bases). The germline V and J ends were trimmed by 4 bases and 4 bases, with 20 bases remaining between them. The CDR3 length is 17 residues. Per the germline V gene, CDR1 is SGHRS and CDR2 is YFSETQ. This CDR3 is CASSRTTVTGYNEKLFF. In nucleotides, the CDR3 is TGCGCCAGCAGCCGGACGACGGTGACAGGTTATAATGAAAAACTGTTTTTT. The complete variable domain, with remaining parts taken from reference TRBV5-1 and TRBJ1-4, reads KAGVTQTPRYLIKTRGQQVTLSCSPISGHRSVSWYQQTPGQGLQFLFEYFSETQRNKGNFPGRFSGRQFSNSRSEMNVSTLELGDSALYLCASSRTTVTGYNEKLFFGSGTQLSVL.

The V gene is TRBV6-5, the J gene TRBJ1-1; D is ambiguous. Trimming shortened V by 3 bases and J by 1 base, and 9 bases separated the two germline ends. Per the germline V gene, CDR1 is MNHEY and CDR2 is SVGAGI. This CDR3 is 14 amino acids long. CDR3: CASSYGNSNTEAFF. CDR3 DNA sequence: TGTGCCAGCAGTTATGGGAACTCGAACACTGAAGCTTTCTTT.

The table lists this clonotype with many counts. The chain couples TRBV5-1 to TRBJ2-7; perhaps TRBD2 as D (5 bases). In germline, CDR1 is SGHRS, CDR2 YFSETQ. V was cut by 1 base and J by 4 bases, with 9 bases left in between. This CDR3 is 13 amino acids long. Written as DNA, the CDR3 is TGCGCCAGCAGCTTGTCCGGACTTTACGAGCAGTACTTC. It translates to CASSLSGLYEQYF.

The chain is built from TRBV19 and TRBJ1-5; D is perhaps TRBD1 (6 bases). CDR3 size: 15 residues. CDR1 LNHDA and CDR2 SQIVND come from the germline V gene (reference sequence). The V end was cut by 5 bases, the J end by 1 base, with 12 bases between. The CDR3 DNA is TGTGCCAGTAGTTGGGGGCAGAGAAGCAATCAGCCCCAGCATTTT. Amino acids: CASSWGQRSNQPQHF.

This clonotype was detected ten times or more. The chain recombines TRBV30 with TRBJ1-1, with D perhaps matching TRBD1 (5 bases). The V end lost 5 bases, the J end lost 1 base, and 11 bases lay between the germline ends. Germline V gene lookup returns CDR1 GTSNPN and CDR2 SVGIG (reference sequence). The CDR3 length is 13 residues. CDR3: CAWEGFPNTEAFF. Here the CDR3 DNA reads TGTGCCTGGGAGGGGTTCCCGAACACTGAAGCTTTCTTT.

This clonotype turned up a few times. The chain links TRBV20-1 to TRBJ2-7; D unresolved. V was shortened by 0 bases and J by 2 bases, with 11 bases between the two germline ends. The CDR3 length is 14 residues. The V gene's germline CDR1 is DFQATT and CDR2 SNEGSKA (reference sequence). CDR3 sequence (DNA): TGCAGTGCTAGAGATCCCACAGACACCTACGAGCAGTACTTC. Translating it yields CSARDPTDTYEQYF.

The rearrangement uses TRBV19 and TRBJ2-3, with D possibly matching TRBD1 (6 bases). CDR1 LNHDA and CDR2 SQIVND come from the germline V gene (reference sequence). The CDR3 extends over 16 amino acids. Trimming pared 5 bases from V and 6 bases from J, leaving 21 bases between. CDR3 protein: CASSPRGRGSTDTQYF. Here the CDR3 DNA reads TGTGCCAGTAGTCCTCGTGGCAGGGGTAGTACGGATACGCAGTATTTT.

This clonotype was found many times. The chain employs TRBV6-2 or TRBV6-3 and TRBJ2-5, with D possibly being TRBD1 or TRBD2 (5 bases each). This CDR3 has 15 amino acids. V lost 2 bases to trimming and J lost 0 bases, with 10 bases between them. CDR1 and CDR2 from the germline V gene are MNHEY and SVGEGT. CDR3 residues: CASSYIGTDQETQYF. The CDR3 nucleotides are TGTGCCAGCAGTTACATCGGGACGGACCAAGAGACCCAGTACTTC.

This clonotype was seen ten or more times. The rearrangement joins TRBV7-2 to TRBJ1-2, with D tentatively TRBD1 (5 bases). V was shortened by 5 bases and J by 5 bases, with 12 bases between the two germline ends. This CDR3 region has 13 residues. The germline V gene encodes CDR1 SGHTA and CDR2 FQGNSA. The CDR3 nucleotides read TGTGCCAGCAGCCTAGACAGATGGTATGGCTACACCTTC. It specifies CASSLDRWYGYTF.

About this clonotype itself: A clone one base away is much larger, so this may be a read error. The rearrangement joins TRBV28 to TRBJ2-5; D unresolved. Trimming removed 1 base at V and 4 bases at J, with 13 bases between. Germline V CDR1 and CDR2: MDHEN, SYDVKM. The CDR3 length is 15 residues. The CDR3 DNA is TGTGCCAGCAGTTTATCAAGGGTTCCCGGAGAGACCCAGTACTTC. Encoded protein: CASSLSRVPGETQYF.

This clonotype has ten or more counts. V gene TRBV29-1 combines with J gene TRBJ2-2, with 9 bases that match TRBD1. This CDR3 region has 16 residues. J lost 5 bases, V lost 3 bases, and 10 bases had no gene match. The germline V gene encodes CDR1 SQVTM and CDR2 ANQGSEA. CDR3 in amino acids: CSVDDGTGRGTGELFF. In DNA, the CDR3 is TGCAGCGTTGACGACGGGACAGGGCGAGGGACCGGGGAGCTGTTTTTT.